This TCR beta chain emerged from a study of blood T cell repertoires in COVID-19. Authors' analysis steps: Reference gene primer amplification in the assay estimated nucleated cell counts. Sequencing used immunoSEQ multiplex PCR; TCRdb keeps in-frame clones, though not all of them. V, J and clone size were drawn from that table, and D and trimming were deduced from the DNA. This sample has a few hundred thousand clones, with around 90% found just once. The CDR3 is 15 residues long. The V gene's germline CDR1 is MDHEN and CDR2 SYDVKM. V lost 6 bases and J 2 bases, leaving 11 bases between the germline ends. The participants were between about 18 and 90 years old and came from 24 US areas.

The chain uses TRBV28 and TRBJ2-6; D unclear. This TCR was recovered from a man younger than 35 with acute COVID-19. Sequenced input: PBMCs or T cells enriched from blood (not recorded which). CDR3 bases: TGTGCCAGCAGCCCCCATGACACTGGGGCCAACGTCCTGACTTTC. Residues: CASSPHDTGANVLTF.